These 13 T cell receptor beta chains were all obtained from the same sample, sequenced in a study of response to subunit inactivated influenza vaccine. TCRdb passed the RT-PCR reads through MiXCR, listing each CDR3 protein once. Among 530,000 or so distinct CDR3 sequences, 10% to 15% were seen once, and the ten largest hold roughly 10%. The specimen was PBMCs from blood, collected on the day of vaccination. The source of these receptors is a man in his forties or fifties who received an inactivated influenza vaccine.

This clonotype was seen more than once but under ten times. The CDR3 DNA is TGTGCCACCAGCAGAGTGGGCAGCGGGAGTAAGGATGAGCAGTTCTTC. Its translation is CATSRVGSGSKDEQFF. This chain connects TRBV15 to TRBJ2-1, with TRBD2 identical over 8 bases. Germline lookup yields CDR1 LNHNV and CDR2 YYDKDF (reference sequence). This CDR3 comprises 16 residues. After removal of 1 base from V and 8 bases from J, the junction contained 10 bases not matched to a gene.

The chain employs TRBV12-3 or TRBV12-4 and TRBJ2-3; no reliable D call. The CDR3 loop spans 13 amino acids. Trimming left V 6 bases short and J 6 bases short, with 13 bases between. The chain's CDR3 is CASSQNPPDTQYF. The DNA of the CDR3 is TGTGCCAGCAGCCAAAACCCACCGGATACGCAGTATTTT.

The V and J genes are TRBV2 and TRBJ1-6, with TRBD1 as a possible D gene (6 bases). Germline V gene data show CDR1 as SNHLY and CDR2 as FYNNEI. The CDR3 contains 13 residues. Between the trimmed V and J ends, which lost 5 bases and 10 bases, there was a span of 12 bases. CDR3 amino acids: CASSTDRNSPLHF. The CDR3, as DNA: TGTGCCAGCAGTACTGACAGGAACTCACCCCTCCACTTT.

This clonotype was detected only a few times. V is TRBV5-1 and J is TRBJ2-7; 7 positions agree with TRBD1. With V trimmed by 4 bases and J by 5 bases, 12 bases remained unmatched. CDR1 and CDR2 (germline): SGHRS, YFSETQ. The CDR3 is made up of 15 amino acids. The CDR3 protein is CASSPTGTASNEQYF. CDR3 DNA sequence: TGCGCCAGCAGCCCCACCGGGACAGCCTCTAACGAGCAGTACTTC.

This clonotype occurred many times. A junction end diverges from the germline sequence, so it may reflect a read error. The V and J genes are TRBV20-1 and TRBJ2-7; 8 nucleotides align to TRBD2. The CDR3 is 18 amino acids. Germline assignment: CDR1 DFQATT and CDR2 SNEGSKA (reference sequence). The CDR3 DNA follows: TGCAGTGCGAGAGGTGGCGCGGGGGGCCTACTAACTCCCTTAAGACCCGGCTTC. It translates to CSARGGAGGLLTPLRPGF.

This clonotype showed up just a few times. V gene TRBV29-1 combines with J gene TRBJ1-1; weak D call: TRBD1 (5 bases). The CDR3 loop spans 14 amino acids. V was shortened by 5 bases and J by 0 bases, with 13 bases between the two germline ends. In germline, CDR1 is SQVTM, CDR2 ANQGSEA. Written as DNA, the CDR3 is TGCAGCGTTACCCAGGGACCCCTGAACACTGAAGCTTTCTTT. This sequence encodes CSVTQGPLNTEAFF.

This clonotype has a handful of counts. The chain recombines TRBV29-1 with TRBJ2-7; D not resolved. V lost 3 bases, J lost 0 bases, and 9 bases lay in between. The CDR3 has 13 amino acids. The germline gives CDR1 SQVTM, CDR2 ANQGSEA. DNA of the CDR3: TGCAGCGTTGAGCGGCTCAGCTCCTACGAGCAGTACTTC. It yields the protein CSVERLSSYEQYF.

This clonotype showed up many times. CDR3 sequence (DNA): TGTGCCAGCAGTTTACAAGCGGGAGGGTACCCTAGAGAGCTGTTTTTT. It specifies CASSLQAGGYPRELFF. The rearrangement links TRBV12-3 or TRBV12-4 to TRBJ2-2; 10 nucleotides agree with TRBD2. The CDR3 is 16 residues long. V shed 2 bases, J shed 11 bases, and the junction held 11 bases outside the gene matches.

This clonotype has just a few counts. The V gene is TRBV11-2, the J gene TRBJ2-1; 9 nucleotides agree with TRBD2. Germline assignment: CDR1 SGHAT and CDR2 FQNNGV. The CDR3 is made up of 15 amino acids. The V and J ends lost 7 bases and 3 bases, in that order; junction bases with no gene match: 7. The CDR3 nucleotides read TGTGCCAGCACCCCCGTTAGCGGGAGCTACAATGAGCAGTTCTTC. It encodes CASTPVSGSYNEQFF.

The V and J genes are TRBV28 and TRBJ2-7, with a possible D match to TRBD1 (5 bases). Germline values: CDR1 MDHEN, CDR2 SYDVKM. V shed 5 bases and J shed 6 bases, with 8 bases lying between them. The CDR3 is made up of 11 amino acids. In nucleotides, the CDR3 is TGTGCCAGCAGTCACAGGATCGAGCAGTACTTC. This translates into CASSHRIEQYF.

In its sample, this clonotype was seen many times. This chain uses TRBV5-1 with TRBJ2-7; weak D call: TRBD1 (6 bases). This CDR3 has 15 amino acids. Trimming stripped 0 bases from V and 0 bases from J, with 10 bases between. Germline CDR1 is SGHRS and CDR2 is YFSETQ. CDR3 bases: TGCGCCAGCAGCTTGGCCCCGGACAGCTCCTACGAGCAGTACTTC. This gives the protein CASSLAPDSSYEQYF.

The gene calls are TRBV6-2 or TRBV6-3 and TRBJ1-1; possible D gene TRBD1, 6 bases. Germline V CDR1 and CDR2: MNHEY, SVGEGT. Deletions cut 0 bases from V and 3 bases from J, with 14 bases between. There are 16 residues in the CDR3. The CDR3 spells CASSYSTWGRDTEAFF. CDR3 in DNA: TGTGCCAGCAGTTACTCGACTTGGGGGCGAGACACTGAAGCTTTCTTT.

The sample holds a few counts of this clonotype. The V call is TRBV5-1, the J call TRBJ2-7; D tentatively reads TRBD1 or TRBD2 (5 bases each). Trimming took off 1 base at V and 0 bases at J, with 14 bases between the two ends. The germline gives CDR1 SGHRS, CDR2 YFSETQ. This CDR3 has 16 amino acids. The CDR3: CASSLLGAGSSYEQYF. The DNA of the CDR3 is TGCGCCAGCAGCTTGTTAGGGGCAGGGAGCTCCTACGAGCAGTACTTC.